This T cell receptor beta chain was sequenced during a study of blood T cell repertoires in COVID-19. At the level of the study: The analysed material was cDNA or gDNA that came from T cells, B-cell-depleted T cells, or PBMCs.

Original data processing: Amplifying reference gene primers gave estimates of nucleated cell counts. Profiling relied on immunoSEQ multiplex PCR, and the TCRdb table lists in-frame clones only, not all of them. V, J and clone size are taken as reported in that table, and D and trimming were inferred from the DNA itself. The repertoire has about 44,000 clones, 80% to 90% of them found once; the top ten carry about 16%. Unmatched junction bases numbered 2, after V lost 4 bases and J lost 1 base. Germline assignment: CDR1 SGHDN and CDR2 FVKESK. The CDR3 loop spans 15 amino acids. This chain joins TRBV14 and TRBJ2-3; 10 nucleotides line up with TRBD1. The TCR sequence derives from a man aged 65-85 years with active COVID-19. Specimen: peripheral blood. In nucleotides, the CDR3 is TGTGCCAGCAGCCGGGACAGGGGACGCACAGATACGCAGTATTTT. It specifies CASSRDRGRTDTQYF.